The T cell receptor beta chain under discussion was sequenced for a study of shared clonotypes between healthy human individuals. Per the germline V gene, CDR1 is SGHRS and CDR2 is YFSETQ. V trimming: 4 bases; J trimming: 2 bases; junction bases outside the gene matches: 4. The CDR3 length is 14 residues. Here immunoSEQ multiplex PCR was the method, and the copy in TCRdb shows in-frame clones only, minus some. Among about 600,000 clones, 95% to 98% were seen once, and the ten largest hold about 0.057%. V is TRBV5-1 and J is TRBJ2-7; TRBD2 matches at 9 bases. This receptor was identified in a woman aged 30 to 39 in good health. Sequencing was done on a sample of naive CD4+ T cells sorted from blood. The subset here: CD45RA+ positively selected. The DNA for the CDR3 is TGCGCCAGCAGCCCTAGCGGGGCCGCCTACGAGCAGTACTTC. The encoded protein is CASSPSGAAYEQYF.